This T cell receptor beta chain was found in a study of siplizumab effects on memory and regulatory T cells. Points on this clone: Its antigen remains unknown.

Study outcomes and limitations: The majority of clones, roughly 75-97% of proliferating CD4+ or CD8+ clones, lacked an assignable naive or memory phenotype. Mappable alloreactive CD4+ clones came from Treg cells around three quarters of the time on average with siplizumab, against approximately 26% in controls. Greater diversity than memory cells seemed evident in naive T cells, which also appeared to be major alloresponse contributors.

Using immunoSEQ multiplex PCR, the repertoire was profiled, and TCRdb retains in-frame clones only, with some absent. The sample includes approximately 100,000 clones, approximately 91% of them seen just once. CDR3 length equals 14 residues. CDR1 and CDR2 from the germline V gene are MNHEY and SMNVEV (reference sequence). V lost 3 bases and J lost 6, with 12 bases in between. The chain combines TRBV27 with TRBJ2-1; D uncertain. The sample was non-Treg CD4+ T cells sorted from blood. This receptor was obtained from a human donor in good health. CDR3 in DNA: TGTGCCAGCAGTTTGACCAAGGAGCGCAATGAGCAGTTCTTC. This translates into CASSLTKERNEQFF.